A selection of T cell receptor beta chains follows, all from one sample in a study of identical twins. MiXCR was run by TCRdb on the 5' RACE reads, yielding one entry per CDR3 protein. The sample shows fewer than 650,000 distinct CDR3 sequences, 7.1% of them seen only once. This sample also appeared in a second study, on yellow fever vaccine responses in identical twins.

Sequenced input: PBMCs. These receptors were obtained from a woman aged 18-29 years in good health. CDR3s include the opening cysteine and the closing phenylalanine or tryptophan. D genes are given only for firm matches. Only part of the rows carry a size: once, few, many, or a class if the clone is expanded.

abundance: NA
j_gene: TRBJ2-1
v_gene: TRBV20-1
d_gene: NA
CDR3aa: CSAREDHYNEQFF
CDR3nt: TGCAGTGCTAGGGAGGACCACTACAATGAGCAGTTCTTC

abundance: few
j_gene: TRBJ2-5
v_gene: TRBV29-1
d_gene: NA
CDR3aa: CSVEKHLQETQYF
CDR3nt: TGCAGCGTTGAAAAACACCTCCAAGAGACCCAGTACTTC

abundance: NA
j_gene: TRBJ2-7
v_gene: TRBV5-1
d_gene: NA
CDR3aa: CASSFGQGAYEHYF
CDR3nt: NA

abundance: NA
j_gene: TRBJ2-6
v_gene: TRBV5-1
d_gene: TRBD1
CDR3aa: CASSGRTGESSGANVLTF
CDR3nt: TGCGCCAGCAGCGGCCGGACAGGGGAAAGCTCTGGGGCCAACGTCCTGACTTTC

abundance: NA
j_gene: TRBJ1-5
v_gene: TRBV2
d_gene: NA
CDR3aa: CASSESLQPKYNSNQPQHF
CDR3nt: TGTGCCAGCAGTGAATCCTTACAGCCTAAGTACAATAGCAATCAGCCCCAGCATTTT

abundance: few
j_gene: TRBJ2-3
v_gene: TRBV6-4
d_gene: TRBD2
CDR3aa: CASSLASGGAIDTQYF
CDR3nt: TGTGCCAGCAGCCTCGCTAGCGGGGGGGCCATAGATACGCAGTATTTT

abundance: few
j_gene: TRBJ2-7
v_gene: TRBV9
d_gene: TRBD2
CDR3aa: CASSPRASGSYEQYF
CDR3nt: TGTGCCAGCAGCCCGAGGGCTAGCGGGAGTTACGAGCAGTACTTC

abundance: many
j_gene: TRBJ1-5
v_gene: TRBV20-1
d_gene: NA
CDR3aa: CSASAAEKVLSNQPQHF
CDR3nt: TGCAGTGCTAGTGCGGCAGAGAAGGTCCTTAGCAATCAGCCCCAGCATTTT

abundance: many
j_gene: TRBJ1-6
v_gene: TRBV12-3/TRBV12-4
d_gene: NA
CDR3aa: CASSLDASYNSPLHF
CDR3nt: TGTGCCAGCAGTTTGGACGCCTCCTATAATTCACCCCTCCACTTT

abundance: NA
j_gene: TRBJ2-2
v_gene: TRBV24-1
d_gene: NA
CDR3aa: CATSSRGPGGAGELFF
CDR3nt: TGTGCCACCAGTTCCCGGGGACCCGGAGGCGCCGGGGAGCTGTTTTTT

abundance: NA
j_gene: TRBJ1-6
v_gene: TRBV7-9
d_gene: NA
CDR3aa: CALGESSYNSPLHF
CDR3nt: TGTGCCCTAGGGGAAAGCTCCTATAATTCACCCCTCCACTTT

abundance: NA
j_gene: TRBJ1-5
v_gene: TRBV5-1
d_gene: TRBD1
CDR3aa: CASSLDVTGSGQPQHF
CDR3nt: TGCGCCAGCAGCCTAGACGTGACAGGGTCCGGACAGCCCCAGCATTTT

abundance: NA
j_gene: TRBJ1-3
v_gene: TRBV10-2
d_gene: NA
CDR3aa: CASSPGPKLTSGNTIYF
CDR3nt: TGCGCCAGCAGTCCAGGACCAAAGCTTACCTCTGGAAACACCATATATTTT

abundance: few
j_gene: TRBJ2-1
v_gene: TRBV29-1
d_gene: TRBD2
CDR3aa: CSVGSQRGGSYNEQFF
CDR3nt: TGCAGCGTTGGGAGTCAGCGGGGGGGCTCCTACAATGAGCAGTTCTTC

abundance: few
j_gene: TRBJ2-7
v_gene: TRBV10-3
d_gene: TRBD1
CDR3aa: CAISGGTGRWVPYEQYF
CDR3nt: TGTGCCATCAGCGGGGGGACAGGGAGGTGGGTCCCGTACGAGCAGTACTTC

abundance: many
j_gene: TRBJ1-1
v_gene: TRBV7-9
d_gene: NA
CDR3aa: CASSPGRQNTEAFF
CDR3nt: TGTGCCAGCAGCCCAGGACGCCAGAACACTGAAGCTTTCTTT

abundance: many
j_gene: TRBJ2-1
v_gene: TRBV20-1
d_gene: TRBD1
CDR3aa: CSARTGESYNEQFF
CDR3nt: TGCAGTGCACGGACAGGGGAATCCTACAATGAGCAGTTCTTC

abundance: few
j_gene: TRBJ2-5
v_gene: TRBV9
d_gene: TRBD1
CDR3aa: CASSVAGGQGARETQYF
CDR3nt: TGTGCCAGCAGCGTAGCTGGGGGACAGGGGGCCAGAGAGACCCAGTACTTC

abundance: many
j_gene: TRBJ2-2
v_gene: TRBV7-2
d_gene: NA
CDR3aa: CASNSKGGGTGELFF
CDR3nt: TGTGCCAGCAACTCCAAAGGGGGGGGAACCGGGGAGCTGTTTTTT

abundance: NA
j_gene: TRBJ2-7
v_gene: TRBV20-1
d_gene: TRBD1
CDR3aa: CSARRTGVDEQYF
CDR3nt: TGCAGTGCTAGAAGGACAGGGGTGGACGAGCAGTACTTC

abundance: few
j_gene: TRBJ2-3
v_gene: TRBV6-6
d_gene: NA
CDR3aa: CAVGGDTDTQYF
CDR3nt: TGTGCCGTGGGTGGGGACACAGATACGCAGTATTTT

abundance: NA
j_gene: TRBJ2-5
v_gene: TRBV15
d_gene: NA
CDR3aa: CATSRDLNKETQYF
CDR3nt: TGTGCCACCAGCAGAGATCTGAATAAAGAGACCCAGTACTTC

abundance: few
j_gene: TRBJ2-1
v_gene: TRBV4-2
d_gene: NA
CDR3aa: CASSQDRLVSDEQFF
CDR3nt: TGTGCCAGCAGCCAAGATCGACTAGTCAGCGATGAGCAGTTCTTC

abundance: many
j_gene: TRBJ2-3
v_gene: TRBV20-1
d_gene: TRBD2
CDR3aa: CSARDLLAGDADTQYF
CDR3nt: TGCAGTGCTAGAGATCTACTAGCGGGAGATGCAGATACGCAGTATTTT

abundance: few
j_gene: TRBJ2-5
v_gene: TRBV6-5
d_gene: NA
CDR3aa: CASNWQTQETQYF
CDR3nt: TGTGCCAGCAATTGGCAGACTCAAGAGACCCAGTACTTC

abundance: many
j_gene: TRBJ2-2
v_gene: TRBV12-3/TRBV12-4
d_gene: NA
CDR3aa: CASSRSGLNTGELFF
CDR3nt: TGTGCCAGCAGCCGTAGCGGCCTGAACACCGGGGAGCTGTTTTTT

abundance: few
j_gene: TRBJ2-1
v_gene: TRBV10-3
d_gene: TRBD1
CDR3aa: CAIGAATGTGDNEQFF
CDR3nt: TGTGCCATCGGGGCGGCAACCGGGACAGGGGACAATGAGCAGTTCTTC

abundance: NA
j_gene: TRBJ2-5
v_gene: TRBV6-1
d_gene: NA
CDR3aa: CASSRTRQAKETQYF
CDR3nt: TGTGCCAGCAGCCGGACCCGACAGGCTAAAGAGACCCAGTACTTC

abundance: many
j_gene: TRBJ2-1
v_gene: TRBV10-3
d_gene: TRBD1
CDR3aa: CAISDSGTGHNEQFF
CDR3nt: TGTGCCATCAGTGACTCGGGGACAGGCCACAATGAGCAGTTCTTC

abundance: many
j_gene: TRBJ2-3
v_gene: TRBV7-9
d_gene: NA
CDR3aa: CASREGARRDTQYF
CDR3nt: TGTGCCAGCAGGGAGGGGGCCCGGAGGGATACGCAGTATTTT

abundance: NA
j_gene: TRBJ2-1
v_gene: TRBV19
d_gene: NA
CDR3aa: CASKAGNLEGNEQFF
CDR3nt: TGTGCCAGTAAAGCCGGGAATCTGGAGGGCAATGAGCAGTTCTTC

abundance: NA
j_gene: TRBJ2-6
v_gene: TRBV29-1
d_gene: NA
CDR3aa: CSVDPGTGANVLTF
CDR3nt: TGCAGCGTTGATCCAGGGACTGGGGCCAACGTCCTGACTTTC

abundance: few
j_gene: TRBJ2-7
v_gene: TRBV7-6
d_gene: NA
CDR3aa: CASSKSTSYEQYF
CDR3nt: TGTGCCAGCAGCAAGTCAACCTCCTACGAGCAGTACTTC

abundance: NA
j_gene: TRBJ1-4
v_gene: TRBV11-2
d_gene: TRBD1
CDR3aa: CASSFRGLANEKLFF
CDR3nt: TGTGCCAGCAGCTTTAGGGGGCTGGCTAATGAAAAACTGTTTTTT

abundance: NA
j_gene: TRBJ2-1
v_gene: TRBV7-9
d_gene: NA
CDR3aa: CASSGTTESSYNEQFF
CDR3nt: TGTGCCAGCAGCGGGACAACAGAGAGCTCCTACAATGAGCAGTTCTTC

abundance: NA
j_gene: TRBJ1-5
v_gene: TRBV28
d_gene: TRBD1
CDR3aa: CASTGDRANQPQHF
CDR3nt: TGTGCCAGCACCGGGGACAGGGCCAATCAGCCCCAGCATTTT

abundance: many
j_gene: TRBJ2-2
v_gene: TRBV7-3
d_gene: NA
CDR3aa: CASSLTSRELFF
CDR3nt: TGTGCCAGCAGCTTAACCTCCCGGGAGCTGTTTTTT